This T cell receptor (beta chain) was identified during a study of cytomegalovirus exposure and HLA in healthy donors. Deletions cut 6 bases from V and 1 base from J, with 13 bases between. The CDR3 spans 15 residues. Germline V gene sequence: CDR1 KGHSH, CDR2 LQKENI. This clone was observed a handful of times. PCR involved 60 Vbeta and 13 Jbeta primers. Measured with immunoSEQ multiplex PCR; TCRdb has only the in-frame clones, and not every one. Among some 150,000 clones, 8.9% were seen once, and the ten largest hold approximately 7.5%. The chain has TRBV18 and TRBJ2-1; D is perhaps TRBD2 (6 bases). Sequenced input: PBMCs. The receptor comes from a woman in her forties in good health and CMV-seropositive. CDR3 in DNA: TGTGCCAGCTCCCCCCGGGGGAGTTCCTACAATGAGCAGTTCTTC. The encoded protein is CASSPRGSSYNEQFF.